The rows below give T cell receptor beta chains drawn from one sample of a study of cytomegalovirus exposure and HLA in healthy donors. The repertoire was sequenced with immunoSEQ multiplex PCR; TCRdb's copy has only in-frame clones and lacks some. This sample has some 90,000 clones, with around 96% found just once. The material sequenced was PBMCs. The receptors derive from a man between 18 and 35 years old in good health and CMV-seronegative. Each CDR3 is given with its conserved first and last residue. The D gene is left open where the match is weak. Only part of the rows carry a size: once, few, many, or a class if the clone is expanded.

>.|TRBJ2-5|TRBV18|TRBD1
TGTGCCAGCTCCGGGGGACAGGGGGCTTTAGAGACCCAGTACTTC
CASSGGQGALETQYF
>once|TRBJ1-1|TRBV29-1|.
TGCAGCGTCATACAGGGTAACACTGAAGCTTTCTTT
CSVIQGNTEAFF
>.|TRBJ2-2|TRBV11-2|.
TGTGCCAGCAGCTTATTTAACGGGGAGCTGTTTTTT
CASSLFNGELFF
>.|TRBJ1-2|TRBV9|TRBD1
TGTGCCAGCAGCAAAACGGACAGGCCTAGACATAACTATGGCTACACCTTC
CASSKTDRPRHNYGYTF
>.|TRBJ2-4|TRBV5-8|.
TGTGCCAGCAGCTTTATCGGGGTCGAAAACATTCAGTACTTC
CASSFIGVENIQYF
>.|TRBJ2-7|TRBV5-5|TRBD1
TGTGCCAGCAGCTTGACCGATATCTTTTCACAGGGGTCCTACGAGCAGTACTTC
CASSLTDIFSQGSYEQYF
>.|TRBJ1-5|TRBV19|.
TGTGCCAGTAGTATAGATGACAGCATGGGGCCCCAGCATTTT
CASSIDDSMGPQHF
>.|TRBJ2-1|TRBV5-4|TRBD2
TGTGCCAGCAGCCTGGGACTAGCGGGAGGGCGGTCCTACAATGAGCAGTTCTTC
CASSLGLAGGRSYNEQFF
>.|TRBJ2-7|TRBV5-3|.
TGTGCCAGAAGCTTATCCCTCGAGCAGTACTTC
CARSLSLEQYF
>.|TRBJ2-1|TRBV11-2|TRBD2
TGTGCCAGCAGCTACACCGGGACTAGCGGGAGTGAGCAGTTCTTC
CASSYTGTSGSEQFF
>once|TRBJ2-1|TRBV4-1|.
TGCGCCAGCAGCCAGGAACAGGGCGGTGAGCAGTTCTTC
CASSQEQGGEQFF
>once|TRBJ2-2|TRBV27|.
TGTGCCAGCAGTTCATCCCTAACTACAAAAAGGTCCGGGGAGCTGTTTTTT
CASSSSLTTKRSGELFF
>.|TRBJ1-3|TRBV9|.
TGTGCCAGCAGCGTAGGCCCAGGGCTTAAAGGAAACACCATATATTTT
CASSVGPGLKGNTIYF
>.|TRBJ2-2|TRBV27|.
TGTGCCAGCAGTTTTCACAGCGTAAACCCTCCGGGAACCGGGGAGCTGTTTTTT
CASSFHSVNPPGTGELFF
>.|TRBJ2-7|TRBV7-9|TRBD2
TGTGCCAGCAGCTCCACTAGCGGGAGTCGTACCTACGAGCAGTACTTC
CASSSTSGSRTYEQYF
>.|TRBJ2-2|TRBV7-3|TRBD2
TGTGCCAGCAGCTCCGGACTAGTCGGGGAGCTGTTTTTT
CASSSGLVGELFF
>once|TRBJ2-3|TRBV4-1|TRBD1
TGCGCCAGCAGCCAAACTCGGACAGGGGGGCAGTATTTT
CASSQTRTGGQYF
>.|TRBJ2-3|TRBV5-4|TRBD2
TGTGCCAGCAGCGAGATAGCGGGAACCACAGATACGCAGTATTTT
CASSEIAGTTDTQYF
>.|TRBJ2-5|TRBV7-9|TRBD2
TGTGCCAGCAGCCCATTAGCGGGAGAAGAGACCCAGTACTTC
CASSPLAGEETQYF
>.|TRBJ2-1|TRBV11-2|.
TGTGCCAGCAGCTTAAATTCGGTGAATGAGCAGTTCTTC
CASSLNSVNEQFF
>.|TRBJ1-1|TRBV7-3|.
TGTGCCAGCAGCTCTCAGGTGGGCACTGAAGCTTTCTTT
CASSSQVGTEAFF
>.|TRBJ1-2|TRBV28|TRBD1
TGTGCCAGCAGTCGTCCCGGGACAGGGGAGAGTAACTATGGCTACACCTTC
CASSRPGTGESNYGYTF
>.|TRBJ2-7|TRBV19|.
TGTGCCAGTAGTATCAGGGTCGGGACACTGGGCGAGCAGTACTTC
CASSIRVGTLGEQYF
>.|TRBJ1-2|TRBV6-1|.
TGTGCCAGCACCGAGGACAGAGGGAATGGCTACACCTTC
CASTEDRGNGYTF
>.|TRBJ2-1|TRBV7-3|.
TGTGCCAGCAGCTCCTCGGGAAGGAAATTCTTC
CASSSSGRKFF
>.|TRBJ2-7|TRBV28|.
TGTGCCAGCAGCCGACCCTCCGGGTTCGGGCAGTACTTC
CASSRPSGFGQYF
>once|TRBJ2-6|TRBV7-3|.
TGTGCCAGCAGCGCGACAGGAGTCGGGGCCAACGTCCTGACTTTC
CASSATGVGANVLTF
>.|TRBJ2-7|TRBV4-1|TRBD1
TGCGCCAGCAGCCAATATCAGGGGGTGGAGCAGTACTTC
CASSQYQGVEQYF
>.|TRBJ2-4|TRBV27|.
TGTGCCAGCAGTTTGGACGGGAGAGGGTACATTCAGTACTTC
CASSLDGRGYIQYF
>.|TRBJ2-5|TRBV27|TRBD2
TGTGCCAGCAGTTGGGGGGGGAGGGCCCTCGAGACCCAGTACTTC
CASSWGGRALETQYF
>.|TRBJ2-7|TRBV30|.
TGTGCCTGGAATTCGGCTAGCTGGGGCGAGCAGTACTTC
CAWNSASWGEQYF
>.|TRBJ2-3|TRBV6-6|.
TGTGCCAGCAGTCCCAATACAGATACGCAGTATTTT
CASSPNTDTQYF
>once|TRBJ1-1|TRBV4-1|TRBD1
TGCGCCAGCAGCCAAGCCGGGACAGGGAACACTGAAGCTTTCTTT
CASSQAGTGNTEAFF
>.|TRBJ1-2|TRBV5-1|TRBD1
TGCGCCAGCAGCTTGGAACCGGGACAGGGCCCTGGCTACACCTTC
CASSLEPGQGPGYTF
>.|TRBJ1-2|TRBV6-1|TRBD1
TGTGCCAGCAGTGATGGCCTTGCTCGTGGCAGGGGGCTCTATGGCTACACCTTC
CASSDGLARGRGLYGYTF
>.|TRBJ2-1|TRBV18|.
TGTGCCAGCTCACCACCCAGCGGGTCCCGTAATGAGCAGTTCTTC
CASSPPSGSRNEQFF
>.|TRBJ2-7|TRBV6-1|TRBD2
TGTGCCAGCAGGAAACTTCGGACTAGCGGTTACGAGCAGTACTTC
CASRKLRTSGYEQYF
>once|TRBJ1-1|TRBV19|.
TGTGCCAGTAGTATAGGGAGTCACGGCACTGAAGCTTTCTTT
CASSIGSHGTEAFF
>.|TRBJ1-1|TRBV7-9|TRBD1
TGTGCCAGCAGCTATGGACAGGTTATCTCTGAAGCTTTCTTT
CASSYGQVISEAFF
>.|TRBJ2-3|TRBV27|.
TGTGCCAGCAGTTTCTTAGCAAACAGGGCAGATACGCAGTATTTT
CASSFLANRADTQYF
>.|TRBJ2-1|TRBV18|.
TGTGCCAGCTCCCCGTCCTCGCCGGGGTTTGGCTACAATGAGCAGTTCTTC
CASSPSSPGFGYNEQFF
>once|TRBJ2-7|TRBV7-9|.
TGTGCCAGTACTAGCAACGACGAGCAGTACTTC
CASTSNDEQYF